The present TCR beta chain was sequenced within a study of post-analysis software for immune sequencing data. Study-wide findings and caveats: Controls had significantly higher normalized Chao1 diversity than multiple sclerosis patients.

With regard to this clonotype: As yet, its antigen is unknown.

Prepared TCR beta cDNA libraries contained unique molecular identifiers. Each CDR3 protein gets one entry after TCRdb re-called the PCR reads with MiXCR. The data contain a few hundred thousand distinct CDR3 sequences, approximately 46% of them singletons. The sequence came from a girl aged 5-17 years with multiple sclerosis. The specimen sequenced was blood.

DNA of the CDR3: TGTGCCAGCAGTCCCAACCAGGGGGGCGCGACTGGCTACACCTTC. It yields the protein CASSPNQGGATGYTF. The rearrangement joins TRBV12-3 or TRBV12-4 to TRBJ1-2, with TRBD1 matching 7 bases. V lost 5 bases and J lost 7; bases outside the gene matches: 13. The length of the CDR3 is 15 residues.